This T cell receptor (beta chain) originates from a study of STAT3 mutations in large granular lymphocyte leukemia. Across the study: Among longitudinally sequenced T-LGLL patients, roughly half had canonical activating STAT3 mutations detected.

As concerns this clone: Its antigen is unknown.

General study points: Clonal expansion was inferred from samples taken at other timepoints. In some patients, a small highly pathogenic clone possibly went undetected. Every T-LGLL patient had at least one immunodominant TCRbeta clonotype.

Each sample's TCRbeta library yielded on average about 40,773 productive templates. Libraries were prepared by immunoSEQ multiplex PCR; TCRdb keeps only in-frame clonotypes and omits some of them. The sample includes approximately 10,000 clones, around nine tenths of them seen just once. This clonotype was obtained from a man aged 55 to 69 with T-cell large granular lymphocyte leukemia. Some clones in this sample may be carry-over from other donors' samples. The specimen was peripheral blood mononuclear cells.

The CDR3 is CASSLGPSSGGSGYGYTF. Written as DNA, the CDR3 is TGTGCCAGCAGCTTAGGACCGAGCTCAGGGGGCTCAGGCTATGGCTACACCTTC. V usage is TRBV7-8 and J usage is TRBJ1-2; 8 nucleotides line up with TRBD1. The germline gives CDR1 SGHVS, CDR2 FQNEAQ. The CDR3 has 18 residues. With 1 base clipped from V and 4 bases from J, the junction kept 14 bases outside the gene matches.